These T cell receptor beta chains were read from a single sample in a study of cytomegalovirus exposure and HLA in healthy donors. Sequenced by immunoSEQ multiplex PCR; TCRdb stores in-frame clones only, minus some. This sample has 99,000 or so clones, with approximately 80% found just once. Sequencing was performed on PBMCs. Receptor source: a female donor in good health and CMV-seropositive. CDR3s include the opening cysteine and the closing phenylalanine or tryptophan. The D gene is left open where the match is weak. Some rows have no size entry. The others give once, few or many, or a class for an expanded clone.

j_call: TRBJ1-2
v_call: TRBV7-6
d_call: -
clone_size: -
cdr3_aa: CASSQQSGGYTF

j_call: TRBJ2-6
v_call: TRBV25-1
d_call: -
clone_size: -
cdr3_aa: CASTKAGANVLTF

j_call: TRBJ1-2
v_call: TRBV27
d_call: TRBD1
clone_size: -
cdr3_aa: CASSSRQGDGYTF

j_call: TRBJ2-2
v_call: TRBV27
d_call: TRBD1
clone_size: -
cdr3_aa: CASSFWTGAGELFF

j_call: TRBJ2-1
v_call: TRBV7-6
d_call: -
clone_size: -
cdr3_aa: CASSLGTSDTYNEQFF

j_call: TRBJ2-5
v_call: TRBV15
d_call: -
clone_size: -
cdr3_aa: CATSRAGAGPQETQYF

j_call: TRBJ2-3
v_call: TRBV6-5
d_call: -
clone_size: once
cdr3_aa: CASSPNTDTQYF

j_call: TRBJ2-3
v_call: TRBV10-2
d_call: TRBD2
clone_size: -
cdr3_aa: CASKGTSWGADTQYF

j_call: TRBJ2-2
v_call: TRBV7-8
d_call: -
clone_size: -
cdr3_aa: CASTSPGGGVGELFF

j_call: TRBJ1-2
v_call: TRBV18
d_call: TRBD1
clone_size: -
cdr3_aa: CASSPRSQGARYGYTF

j_call: TRBJ2-7
v_call: TRBV10-2
d_call: TRBD2
clone_size: -
cdr3_aa: CASRGVAGEREQYF

j_call: TRBJ2-3
v_call: TRBV4-2
d_call: TRBD2
clone_size: -
cdr3_aa: CASSQLAGGQTSTDTQYF

j_call: TRBJ1-3
v_call: TRBV12-5
d_call: TRBD1
clone_size: -
cdr3_aa: CASGLGQIDSGNTIYF

j_call: TRBJ1-2
v_call: TRBV19
d_call: TRBD1
clone_size: -
cdr3_aa: CASSVRGQDYGYTF

j_call: TRBJ2-1
v_call: TRBV30
d_call: TRBD2
clone_size: -
cdr3_aa: CAWSVRASGSVNEQFF

j_call: TRBJ2-3
v_call: TRBV27
d_call: -
clone_size: -
cdr3_aa: CASSVYSTGTDTQYF

j_call: TRBJ1-5
v_call: TRBV21-1
d_call: -
clone_size: -
cdr3_aa: CASRGYKRGTGTYSNQPQHF

j_call: TRBJ1-2
v_call: TRBV7-6
d_call: -
clone_size: once
cdr3_aa: CASSSLTGYGYTF

j_call: TRBJ2-1
v_call: TRBV5-5
d_call: -
clone_size: -
cdr3_aa: CASSFLSAGLGNEQFF

j_call: TRBJ1-6
v_call: TRBV14
d_call: -
clone_size: -
cdr3_aa: CASSHDRGKSPLHF

j_call: TRBJ1-4
v_call: TRBV5-5
d_call: -
clone_size: -
cdr3_aa: CASSLYSVEKLFF

j_call: TRBJ2-3
v_call: TRBV19
d_call: -
clone_size: -
cdr3_aa: CASNLDRSTDTQYF

j_call: TRBJ2-3
v_call: TRBV9
d_call: -
clone_size: -
cdr3_aa: CASSVEMGGLGRGGSLTDTQYF

j_call: TRBJ1-2
v_call: TRBV9
d_call: TRBD1
clone_size: once
cdr3_aa: CASSPGTGGERSYTF

j_call: TRBJ2-1
v_call: TRBV5-4
d_call: -
clone_size: -
cdr3_aa: CASSLVRSSYNEQFF

j_call: TRBJ1-5
v_call: TRBV2
d_call: -
clone_size: few
cdr3_aa: CASSDSGVNQPQHF

j_call: TRBJ1-1
v_call: TRBV4-1
d_call: -
clone_size: once
cdr3_aa: CASSPIHQGGDTEAFF

j_call: TRBJ1-5
v_call: TRBV28
d_call: TRBD1
clone_size: -
cdr3_aa: CASTTGQLPQHF

j_call: TRBJ1-1
v_call: TRBV19
d_call: -
clone_size: -
cdr3_aa: CASSIHRGNTEAFF